The entry below describes one TCR beta chain. Its antigen is still unknown. There are 17 residues in the CDR3. The germline CDR1 and CDR2 sequences are SGHTA and FQGNSA. Losses at the gene ends were 4 bases for V and 2 bases for J; bases not matched to a gene: 10. A TCRbeta library incorporating unique molecular identifiers was prepared. In TCRdb, the PCR reads were re-called with MiXCR into one record per CDR3 protein. The sample yields roughly 200,000 distinct CDR3 sequences, roughly 11% seen once. This specimen comes from a study of T-cell reconstitution after alpha-beta-depleted transplantation in children. Whole-study results and caveats: Reportedly, only several hundred clones from non-depleted graft cells drove alpha-beta T-cell counts at about two months. It was newly produced T cells that mostly accounted for T-cell counts and diversity one year after transplant.

The chain joins TRBV7-2 to TRBJ2-1; 8 bases are shared with TRBD2. The sequencing used PBMCs, collected before TCRalphabeta/CD19-depleted stem cell transplant. This receptor was identified in a child under two years old with acute myeloid leukemia, due to receive a stem cell transplant. CDR3 residues: CASSSPLAGRAYNEQFF. For the CDR3, the DNA is TGTGCCAGCAGCTCACCTTTAGCGGGAAGAGCCTACAATGAGCAGTTCTTC.